The entry that follows covers one T cell receptor (beta chain) sequence. Its antigen is undetermined. Researchers ran immunoSEQ v3.0 at survey level. Generated by immunoSEQ multiplex PCR, the TCRdb table keeps only in-frame clones and is missing some. Found here are about 30,000 clones, around 96% of them singletons; the top ten hold about 8%. From each donor, at least one pre-ART PBMC sample and at least two post-ART PBMC samples were obtained. These data belong to a study of long-term antiretroviral therapy in people with HIV. Study summary: About a decade before 2015, the earliest samples were taken when ART was typically delayed. Points from the study as a whole: An increase in diversity followed ART, yet levels stayed below transplant donor controls. The range of CDR3 lengths in HIV repertoires proved narrower than that found in controls.

This CDR3 has 13 amino acids. CDR1 and CDR2 (germline): SNHLY, FYNNEI. J was trimmed by 7 bases and V by 4 bases; bases with no gene match: 5. The rearrangement joins TRBV2 to TRBJ1-1; 8 bases are a match to TRBD1. The sample in question was unsorted PBMCs, obtained 5.3 years after starting antiretroviral therapy. The receptor comes from a man aged 25-40 years with HIV. The CDR3 DNA is TGTGCCAGCAGTGCAGGGGGCGCGGGTGAAGCTTTCTTT. Protein product: CASSAGGAGEAFF.